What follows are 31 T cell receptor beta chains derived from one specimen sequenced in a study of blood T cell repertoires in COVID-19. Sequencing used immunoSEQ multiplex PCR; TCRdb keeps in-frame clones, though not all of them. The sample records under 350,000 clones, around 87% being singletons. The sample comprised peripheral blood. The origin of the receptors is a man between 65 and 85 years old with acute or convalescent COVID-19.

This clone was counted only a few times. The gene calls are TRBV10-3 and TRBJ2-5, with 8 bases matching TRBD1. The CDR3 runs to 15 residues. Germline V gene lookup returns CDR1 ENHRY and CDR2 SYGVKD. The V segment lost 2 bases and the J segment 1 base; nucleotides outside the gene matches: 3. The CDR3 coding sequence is TGTGCCATCAGTGAGGGGCAGGGGGCCCAAGAGACCCAGTACTTC. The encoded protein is CAISEGQGAQETQYF.

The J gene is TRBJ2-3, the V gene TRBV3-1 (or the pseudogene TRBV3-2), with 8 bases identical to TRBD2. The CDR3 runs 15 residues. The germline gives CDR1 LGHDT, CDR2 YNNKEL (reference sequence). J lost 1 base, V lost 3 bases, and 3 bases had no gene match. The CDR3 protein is CASSHGLAGTDTQYF. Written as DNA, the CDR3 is TGTGCCAGCAGCCACGGACTAGCCGGCACAGATACGCAGTATTTT.

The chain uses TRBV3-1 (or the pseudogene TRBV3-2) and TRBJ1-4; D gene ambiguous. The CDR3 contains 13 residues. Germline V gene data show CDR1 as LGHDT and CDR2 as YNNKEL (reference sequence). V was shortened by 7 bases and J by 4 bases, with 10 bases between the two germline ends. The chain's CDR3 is CASKTENNEKLFF. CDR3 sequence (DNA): TGTGCCAGCAAAACCGAGAATAATGAAAAACTGTTTTTT.

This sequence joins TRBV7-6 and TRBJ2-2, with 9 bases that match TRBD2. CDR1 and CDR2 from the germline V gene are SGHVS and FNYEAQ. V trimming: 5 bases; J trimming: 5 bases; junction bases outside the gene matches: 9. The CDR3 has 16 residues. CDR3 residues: CASSPIAGEGTGELFF. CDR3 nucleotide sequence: TGTGCCAGCAGCCCGATAGCGGGAGAAGGGACCGGGGAGCTGTTTTTT.

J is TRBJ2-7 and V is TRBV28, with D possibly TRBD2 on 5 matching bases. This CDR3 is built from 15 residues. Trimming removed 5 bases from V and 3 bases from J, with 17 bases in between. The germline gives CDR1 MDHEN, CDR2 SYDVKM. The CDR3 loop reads CASSGSSGNYYEQYF. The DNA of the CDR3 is TGTGCCAGCAGTGGATCCAGCGGAAACTACTACGAGCAGTACTTC.

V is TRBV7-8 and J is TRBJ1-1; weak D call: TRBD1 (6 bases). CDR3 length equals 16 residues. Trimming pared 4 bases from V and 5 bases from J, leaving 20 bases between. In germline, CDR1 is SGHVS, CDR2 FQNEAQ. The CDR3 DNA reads TGTGCCAGCAGCTCCCTACCCCCCAGGGGAGGGACTGAAGCTTTCTTT. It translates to CASSSLPPRGGTEAFF.

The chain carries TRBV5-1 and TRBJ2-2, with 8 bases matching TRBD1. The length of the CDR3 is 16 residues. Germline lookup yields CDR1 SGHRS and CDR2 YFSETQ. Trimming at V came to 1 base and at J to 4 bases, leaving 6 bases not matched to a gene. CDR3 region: CASSLRQGAGTGELFF. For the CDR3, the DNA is TGCGCCAGCAGCTTGCGCCAGGGGGCTGGCACCGGGGAGCTGTTTTTT.

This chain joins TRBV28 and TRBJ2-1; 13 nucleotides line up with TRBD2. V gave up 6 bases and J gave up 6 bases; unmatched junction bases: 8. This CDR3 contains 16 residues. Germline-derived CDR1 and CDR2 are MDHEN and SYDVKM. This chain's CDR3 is CASRRTSGRETNEQFF. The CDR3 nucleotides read TGTGCCAGCAGACGGACTAGCGGGAGAGAGACCAATGAGCAGTTCTTC.

The CDR3, as DNA: TGCGCCAGCAGCCCGGGACAGGGAGTATTCTACGAGCAGTACTTC. This encodes CASSPGQGVFYEQYF. The chain links TRBV4-1 to TRBJ2-7; 9 bases map to TRBD1. The germline V gene has CDR1 MGHRA and CDR2 YSYEKL. V shed 4 bases and J 3 bases; nucleotides not matched to a gene: 7. The CDR3 loop spans 15 amino acids.

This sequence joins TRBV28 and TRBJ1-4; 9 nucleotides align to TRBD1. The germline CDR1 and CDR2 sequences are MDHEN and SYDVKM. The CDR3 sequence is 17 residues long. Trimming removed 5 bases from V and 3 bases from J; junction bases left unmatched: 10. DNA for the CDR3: TGTGCCAGCAGTACAAACTCCGGGACAGGGCCTAATGAAAAACTGTTTTTT. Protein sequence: CASSTNSGTGPNEKLFF.

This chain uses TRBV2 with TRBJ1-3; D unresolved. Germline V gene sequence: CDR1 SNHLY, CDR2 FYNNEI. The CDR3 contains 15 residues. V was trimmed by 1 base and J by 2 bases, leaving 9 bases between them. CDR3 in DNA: TGTGCCAGCAGTGAAGGGGCGCAGCCTGGAAACACCATATATTTT. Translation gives CASSEGAQPGNTIYF.

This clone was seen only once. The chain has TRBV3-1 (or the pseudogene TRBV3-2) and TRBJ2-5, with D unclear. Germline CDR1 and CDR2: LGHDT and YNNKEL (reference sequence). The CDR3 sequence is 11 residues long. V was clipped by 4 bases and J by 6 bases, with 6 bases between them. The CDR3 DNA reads TGTGCCAGCAGCCTATCTCAGACCCAGTACTTC. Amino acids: CASSLSQTQYF.

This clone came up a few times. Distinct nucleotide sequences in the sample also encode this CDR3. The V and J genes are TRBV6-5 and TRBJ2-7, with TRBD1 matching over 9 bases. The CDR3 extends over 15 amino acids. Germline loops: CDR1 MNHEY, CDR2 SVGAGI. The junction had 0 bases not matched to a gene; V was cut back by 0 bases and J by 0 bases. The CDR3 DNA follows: TGTGCCAGCAGTTACTCGACAGGGGGCTCCTACGAGCAGTACTTC. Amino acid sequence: CASSYSTGGSYEQYF.

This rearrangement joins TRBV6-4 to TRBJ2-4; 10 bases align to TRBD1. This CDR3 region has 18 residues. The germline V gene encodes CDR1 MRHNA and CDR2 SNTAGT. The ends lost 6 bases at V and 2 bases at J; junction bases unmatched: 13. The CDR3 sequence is CASRIGTGVGRTKNIQYF. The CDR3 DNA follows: TGTGCCAGCAGAATCGGGACAGGGGTAGGTAGGACCAAAAACATTCAGTACTTC.

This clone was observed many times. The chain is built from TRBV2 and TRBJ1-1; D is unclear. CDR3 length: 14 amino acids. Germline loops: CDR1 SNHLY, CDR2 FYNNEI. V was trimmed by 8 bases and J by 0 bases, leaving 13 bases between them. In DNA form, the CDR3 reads TGTGCCAGCTTCCTCGGGGATATGAACACTGAAGCTTTCTTT. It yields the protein CASFLGDMNTEAFF.

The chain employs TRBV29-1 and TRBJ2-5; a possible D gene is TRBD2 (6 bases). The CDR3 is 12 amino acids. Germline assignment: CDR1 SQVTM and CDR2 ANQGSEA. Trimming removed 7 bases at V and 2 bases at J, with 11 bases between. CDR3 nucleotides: TGCAGCGGGGGGGAAGCGCAAGAGACCCAGTACTTC. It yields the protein CSGGEAQETQYF.

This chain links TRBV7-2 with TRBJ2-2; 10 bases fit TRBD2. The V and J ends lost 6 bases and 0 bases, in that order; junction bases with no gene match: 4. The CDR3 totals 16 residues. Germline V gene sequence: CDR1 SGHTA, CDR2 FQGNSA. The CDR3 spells CASRRTSGANTGELFF. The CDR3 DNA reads TGTGCCAGCAGACGTACTAGCGGGGCGAACACCGGGGAGCTGTTTTTT.

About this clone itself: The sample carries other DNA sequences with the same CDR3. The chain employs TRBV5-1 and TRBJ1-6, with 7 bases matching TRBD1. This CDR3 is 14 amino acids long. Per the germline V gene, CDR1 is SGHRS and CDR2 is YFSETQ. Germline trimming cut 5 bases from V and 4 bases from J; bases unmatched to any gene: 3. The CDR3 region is CASSPGQYNSPLHF. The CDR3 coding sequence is TGCGCCAGCAGTCCGGGACAGTATAATTCACCCCTCCACTTT.

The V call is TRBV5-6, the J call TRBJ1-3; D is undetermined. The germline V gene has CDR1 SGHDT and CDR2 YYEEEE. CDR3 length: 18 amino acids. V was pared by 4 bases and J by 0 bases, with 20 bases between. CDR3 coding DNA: TGTGCCAGCAGCCCGGTGGTTGAGACACACTCCTCTGGAAACACCATATATTTT. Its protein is CASSPVVETHSSGNTIYF.

This chain's CDR3 is CASSVGRGQPQHF. In DNA form, the CDR3 reads TGTGCCAGCAGCGTCGGGAGGGGTCAGCCCCAGCATTTT. The V and J genes are TRBV5-6 and TRBJ1-5, with D possibly matching TRBD1 (5 bases). Germline CDR1 is SGHDT and CDR2 is YYEEEE. CDR3 length: 13 residues. Trimming took 4 bases from V and 6 from J, leaving 11 bases between them.

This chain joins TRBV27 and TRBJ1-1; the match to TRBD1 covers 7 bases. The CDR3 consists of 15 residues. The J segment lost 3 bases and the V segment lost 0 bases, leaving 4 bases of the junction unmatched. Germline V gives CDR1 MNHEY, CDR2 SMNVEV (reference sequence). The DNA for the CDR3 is TGTGCCAGCAGTTTATCGCGGGACAGATACACTGAAGCTTTCTTT. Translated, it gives CASSLSRDRYTEAFF.

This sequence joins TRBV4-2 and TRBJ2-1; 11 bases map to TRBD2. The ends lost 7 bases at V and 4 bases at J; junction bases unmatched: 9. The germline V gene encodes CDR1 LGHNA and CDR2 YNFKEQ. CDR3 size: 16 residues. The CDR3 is CASNPTSGGLYNEQFF. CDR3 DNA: TGTGCCAGCAACCCAACTAGCGGGGGTCTATACAATGAGCAGTTCTTC.

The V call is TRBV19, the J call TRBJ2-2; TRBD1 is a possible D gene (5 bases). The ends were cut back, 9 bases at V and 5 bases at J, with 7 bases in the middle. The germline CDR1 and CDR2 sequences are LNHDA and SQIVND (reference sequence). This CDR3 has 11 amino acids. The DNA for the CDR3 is TGTGCCAGCCAGGGTACCGGGGAGCTGTTTTTT. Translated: CASQGTGELFF. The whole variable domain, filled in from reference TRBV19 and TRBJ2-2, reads DGGITQSPKYLFRKEGQNVTLSCEQNLNHDAMYWYRQDPGQGLRLIYYSQIVNDFQKGDIAEGYSVSREKKESFPLTVTSAQKNPTAFYLCASQGTGELFFGEGSRLTVL.

Here the CDR3 DNA reads TGTGCCAGCAGCCAAGAGGGGCTAGCGCAGTATTTT. It specifies CASSQEGLAQYF. The chain recombines TRBV3-1 (or the pseudogene TRBV3-2) with TRBJ2-3, with a weak D call TRBD1 (5 bases). V was cut by 0 bases and J by 10 bases, with 8 bases left in between. CDR1 LGHDT and CDR2 YNNKEL come from the germline V gene (reference sequence). The CDR3 runs to 12 residues.

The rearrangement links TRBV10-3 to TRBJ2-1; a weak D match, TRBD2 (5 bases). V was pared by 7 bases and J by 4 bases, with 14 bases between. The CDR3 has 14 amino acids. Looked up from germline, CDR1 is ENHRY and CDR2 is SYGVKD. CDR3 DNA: TGTGCCATCACTCGGGCTAGCAGTTACAATGAGCAGTTCTTC. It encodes CAITRASSYNEQFF.

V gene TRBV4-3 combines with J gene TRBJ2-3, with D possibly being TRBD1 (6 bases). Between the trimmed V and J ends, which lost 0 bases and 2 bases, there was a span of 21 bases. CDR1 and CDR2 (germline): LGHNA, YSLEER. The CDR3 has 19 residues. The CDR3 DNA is TGCGCCAGCAGCCAAGATTGGAAAGGGACACACCCTAACACAGATACGCAGTATTTT. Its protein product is CASSQDWKGTHPNTDTQYF.

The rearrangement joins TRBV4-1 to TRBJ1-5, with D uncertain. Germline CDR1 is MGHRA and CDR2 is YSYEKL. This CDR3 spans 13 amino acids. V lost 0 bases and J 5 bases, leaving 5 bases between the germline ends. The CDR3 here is CASSQERDQPQHF. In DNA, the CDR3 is TGCGCCAGCAGCCAAGAGAGGGATCAGCCCCAGCATTTT.

The CDR3 loop reads CATSRGHSLGATGELFF. The CDR3 DNA is TGTGCCACCAGCAGAGGCCACAGTTTGGGGGCCACCGGGGAGCTGTTTTTT. The V call is TRBV15, the J call TRBJ2-2, with D tentatively TRBD1 (6 bases). The CDR3 spans 17 residues. Germline-derived CDR1 and CDR2 are LNHNV and YYDKDF (reference sequence). V was trimmed by 1 base and J by 4 bases, leaving 16 bases between them.

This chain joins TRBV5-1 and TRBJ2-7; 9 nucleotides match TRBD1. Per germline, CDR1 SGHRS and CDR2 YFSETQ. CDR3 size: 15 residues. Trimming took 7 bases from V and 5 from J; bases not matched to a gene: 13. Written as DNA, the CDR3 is TGCGCCAGCTCCCCTGAGGGGACAGGGTTACACGAGCAGTACTTC. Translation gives CASSPEGTGLHEQYF.

CDR3 nucleotide sequence: TGTGCCAGCAGCGTGGCCGGGACAGGGGCCTCTGGAAACACCATATATTTT. Encoded protein: CASSVAGTGASGNTIYF. The chain uses TRBV9 and TRBJ1-3; 10 bases agree with TRBD1. CDR1 SGDLS and CDR2 YYNGEE come from the germline V gene. The CDR3 is 17 amino acids. With 2 bases clipped from V and 0 bases from J, the junction kept 5 bases outside the gene matches.

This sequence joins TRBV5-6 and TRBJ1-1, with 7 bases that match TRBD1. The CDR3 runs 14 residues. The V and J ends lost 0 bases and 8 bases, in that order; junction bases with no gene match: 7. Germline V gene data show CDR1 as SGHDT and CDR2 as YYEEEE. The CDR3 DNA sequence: TGTGCCAGCAGCTTGGACAGGGGAAAGTACGAAGCTTTCTTT. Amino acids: CASSLDRGKYEAFF.